These T cell receptor beta chains were read from a single sample in a study of T cell clones after liver transplantation. Generated by immunoSEQ multiplex PCR, the TCRdb table keeps only in-frame clones and is missing some. The repertoire holds some 11,000 clones, about two thirds seen once, with 24% in the top ten. The source material was CD4+ T cells from blood, sampled nearly 33 months after liver transplant. These receptors all come from a human patient who received a liver transplant. The graft donor may have contributed some T cells. Each CDR3 is given with its conserved first and last residue. D genes are given only for firm matches. Rows may omit the clone size; those that give it use once, few, many or a size class.

j_call	v_call	cdr3_length	clone_size	d_call	cdr3_aa	cdr3_nt
TRBJ1-1	TRBV4-1	16	NA	TRBD1	CASSQDGTGENTEAFF	TGCGCCAGCAGCCAAGATGGGACAGGGGAGAACACTGAAGCTTTCTTT
TRBJ1-1	TRBV28	12	once	NA	CATRHLNTEAFF	TGTGCCACCAGGCACCTGAACACTGAAGCTTTCTTT
TRBJ2-3	TRBV29-1	14	few	NA	CSVVWGSDPDTQYF	TGCAGCGTTGTGTGGGGGAGCGATCCAGATACGCAGTATTTT
TRBJ2-2	TRBV4-3	13	NA	NA	CASSQGFTGELFF	TGCGCCAGCAGCCAAGGGTTCACCGGGGAGCTGTTTTTT
TRBJ1-2	TRBV5-6	16	once	TRBD1	CASSRDRGLTFYGYTF	TGTGCCAGCAGCCGAGACAGGGGTTTGACTTTCTATGGCTACACCTTC
TRBJ1-4	TRBV5-6	15	NA	NA	CASSFFAGLNEKLFF	TGTGCCAGCAGCTTTTTTGCAGGGCTTAATGAAAAACTGTTTTTT
TRBJ1-1	TRBV6-6	13	NA	NA	CASSYNEGAEAFF	TGTGCCAGCAGTTACAATGAGGGGGCTGAAGCTTTCTTT
TRBJ2-5	TRBV29-1	15	NA	TRBD2	CSVEASGTFQETQYF	TGCAGCGTTGAGGCTAGCGGGACGTTCCAAGAGACCCAGTACTTC
TRBJ1-3	TRBV19	16	NA	NA	CASSRDAGNSGNTIYF	TGTGCCAGTAGTAGGGACGCTGGGAACTCTGGAAACACCATATATTTT
TRBJ1-2	TRBV10-2	15	medium-sized	NA	CASSEHSTVNYGYTF	TGCGCCAGCAGTGAACATTCGACAGTCAACTATGGCTACACCTTC
TRBJ1-1	TRBV6-4	16	NA	NA	CATQTGLETWNTEAFF	TGTGCCACACAAACAGGGCTGGAAACTTGGAACACTGAAGCTTTCTTT
TRBJ2-3	TRBV4-2	16	NA	TRBD2	CASSPLASGGADTQYF	TGTGCCAGCAGCCCCCTAGCTAGCGGGGGGGCGGATACGCAGTATTTT
TRBJ2-5	TRBV28	14	NA	TRBD1	CASSFTNRGETQYF	TGTGCCAGCAGTTTTACGAACAGGGGAGAGACCCAGTACTTC